The 15 T cell receptor beta chains reported below all come from one sample, sequenced in a study of beta chain features in type 1 diabetes. The entirety of the isolated RNA underwent reverse transcription, so expressed TCRB transcripts were sequenced. Generated by immunoSEQ multiplex PCR, the TCRdb table keeps only in-frame clones and is missing some. The sample shows almost 350,000 clones, 6.5% to 10% of them seen only once. The sequenced sample consisted of central memory CD4+ T cells from blood. All receptors derive from a woman aged 18-29 years in good health.

The gene calls are TRBV11-3 and TRBJ2-2; 8 bases fit TRBD1. After removal of 0 bases from V and 4 bases from J, the junction contained 4 bases not matched to a gene. This CDR3 contains 16 residues. From germline, CDR1 is SGHNT and CDR2 YENEEA. CDR3 region: CASSLEQGAVTGELFF. CDR3 bases: TGTGCCAGCAGCTTAGAGCAGGGGGCCGTCACCGGGGAGCTGTTTTTT.

The chain links TRBV18 to TRBJ2-3, with D perhaps TRBD1 (8 bases). With 3 bases removed from V and 2 bases from J, the gap between germline ends came to 21 bases. CDR3 length: 18 amino acids. Germline V lookup: CDR1 KGHSH, CDR2 LQKENI. The CDR3 region has the DNA TGTGCCAGCTCACCCCGGACAGGGAGGGAAGGCCACACAGATACGCAGTATTTT. It codes for CASSPRTGREGHTDTQYF.

This chain connects TRBV7-3 to TRBJ2-1; 10 bases are shared with TRBD2. Germline lookup yields CDR1 SGHTA and CDR2 FQGTGA. The CDR3 spans 16 residues. J was trimmed by 7 bases and V by 4 bases; bases with no gene match: 10. In DNA, the CDR3 is TGTGCCAGCAGCTCCGCCCCCCTAGCGGGAGTGAATGAGCAGTTCTTC. This encodes CASSSAPLAGVNEQFF.

The rearrangement joins TRBV5-1 to TRBJ2-2, with 12 bases fitting TRBD2. CDR1 is SGHRS and CDR2 is YFSETQ in the germline V gene. The CDR3 totals 16 residues. J lost 4 bases, V lost 1 base, and 2 bases had no gene match. The CDR3 DNA is TGCGCCAGCAGCTTGCTAGCGGGAGGGGCCACCGGGGAGCTGTTTTTT. Translated: CASSLLAGGATGELFF.

This clone was recorded a few times. The same CDR3 is also encoded by other DNA sequences in this sample. This chain joins TRBV23-1 and TRBJ2-5; no reliable D call. TRBV23-1 is an ORF for which the function is uncertain. V was cut by 6 bases and J by 0 bases, with 8 bases left in between. The CDR3 loop spans 13 amino acids. CDR3 region: CASSPGYQETQYF. Written as DNA, the CDR3 is TGCGCCAGCAGCCCAGGTTACCAAGAGACCCAGTACTTC.

The chain uses TRBV27 and TRBJ2-1; no clear D gene. V lost 2 bases and J 0 bases, leaving 11 bases between the germline ends. The CDR3 spans 16 residues. Germline V gene lookup returns CDR1 MNHEY and CDR2 SMNVEV (reference sequence). The CDR3 loop is CASSLEGRSSYNEQFF. The CDR3 DNA sequence: TGTGCCAGCAGTTTAGAAGGTCGGAGCTCCTACAATGAGCAGTTCTTC.

The chain combines TRBV29-1 with TRBJ1-1, with D possibly matching TRBD1 (5 bases). The V gene's germline CDR1 is SQVTM and CDR2 ANQGSEA. V was cut by 7 bases and J by 4 bases, with 7 bases left in between. The CDR3 is 10 residues long. The DNA of the CDR3 is TGCAGCGCCCAGGGCACTGAAGCTTTCTTT. It codes for CSAQGTEAFF.

The sample holds a few counts of this clone. CDR3 loop: CASSASPFANTGELFF. The DNA of the CDR3 is TGTGCCAGCAGCGCCTCCCCGTTCGCGAACACCGGGGAGCTGTTTTTT. This chain uses TRBV13 with TRBJ2-2; no firm D call. V dropped 5 bases and J dropped 0 bases, with 13 bases sitting between them. CDR1 PRHDT and CDR2 FYEKMQ come from the germline V gene (reference sequence). The CDR3 spans 16 residues.

This clone appeared a few times. This chain links TRBV28 with TRBJ2-1; TRBD2 matches 7 bases. After removal of 7 bases from V and 5 bases from J, the junction contained 2 bases not matched to a gene. The CDR3 is 12 amino acids. Germline V gene data show CDR1 as MDHEN and CDR2 as SYDVKM. This CDR3 reads CASTSGHNEQFF. CDR3 sequence (DNA): TGTGCCAGCACTAGCGGACACAATGAGCAGTTCTTC.

Turning to this clone: Mismatch with germline at one junction end may stem from a read error. The chain recombines TRBV7-2 with TRBJ2-7, with 8 bases lining up with TRBD2. Germline loops: CDR1 SGHTA, CDR2 FQGNSA. The CDR3 consists of 15 residues. This CDR3 is CASSHGSGALYEQYF. Here the CDR3 DNA reads TGCGCCAGCAGCCATGGTAGCGGGGCTCTCTACGAGCAGTACTTC.

The chain uses TRBV6-6 and TRBJ2-5; a possible D gene is TRBD1 (6 bases). The CDR3 sequence is 11 residues long. CDR1 and CDR2 (germline): MNHNY, SVGAGI (reference sequence). V was shortened by 8 bases and J by 5 bases, with 9 bases between the two germline ends. CDR3: CASRQGETQYF. CDR3 sequence (DNA): TGTGCCAGCCGTCAGGGGGAGACCCAGTACTTC.

This clone was detected only a few times. The gene calls are TRBV6-5 and TRBJ2-7, with no clear D. Germline assignment: CDR1 MNHEY and CDR2 SVGAGI. Trimming shortened V by 4 bases and J by 5 bases, and 9 bases separated the two germline ends. The CDR3 is 12 residues long. The CDR3 sequence: CASSSYRDEQYF. In DNA, the CDR3 is TGTGCCAGCAGTTCCTACCGAGACGAGCAGTACTTC.

This clone was found a few times. This sequence joins TRBV2 and TRBJ2-5; no clear D gene. The germline gives CDR1 SNHLY, CDR2 FYNNEI. Trimming pared 8 bases from V and 1 base from J, leaving 11 bases between. This CDR3 spans 13 amino acids. Here the CDR3 DNA reads TGTGCCAGCGCCCCGGAGTTCCAAGAGACCCAGTACTTC. Its translation is CASAPEFQETQYF.

V is TRBV21-1 and J is TRBJ2-2. TRBV21-1 is a pseudogene locus. The CDR3 has 13 amino acids. CDR3 region: CASNPPSDGELFF. CDR3 nucleotide sequence: TGTGCCAGCAATCCGCCCTCGGACGGGGAGCTGTTTTTT.

This clone has just a few counts. The chain employs TRBV7-2 and TRBJ1-2; D remains ambiguous. V lost 0 bases and J lost 8, with 19 bases in between. The CDR3 length is 16 residues. The germline gives CDR1 SGHTA, CDR2 FQGNSA. The CDR3 bases are TGTGCCAGCAGCTTAGCCCTCCAAGCGTATGGGCGCGGCTACACCTTC. It is translated as CASSLALQAYGRGYTF. Full variable domain (outside the CDR3, taken from reference TRBV7-2 and TRBJ1-2): GAGVSQSPSNKVTEKGKDVELRCDPISGHTALYWYRQSLGQGLEFLIYFQGNSAPDKSGLPSDRFSAERTGGSVSTLTIQRTQQEDSAVYLCASSLALQAYGRGYTFGSGTRLTVV.